This T cell receptor beta chain was sequenced during a study of T cell repertoires in cytomegalovirus infection. About the study: Newly reported HLA-C-restricted and thoroughly characterized HLA-B-restricted CMV epitopes were employed.

The CDR3 covers 13 residues. V was cut by 5 bases and J by 1 base, with 9 bases left in between. The germline CDR1 and CDR2 sequences are SGHVS and FNYEAQ. General study findings and limits: CMV-specific HLA-C-restricted TCR beta clonotypes dominated the ex vivo response. Of the TCR beta families, the public ones yielded a cumulative frequency that identified carriers of CMV plus the relevant HLA.

This clonotype was counted only a few times. Its target is not known. TCRdb processed the reads anew with MiXCR; each CDR3 protein has one entry. This sample has 160,000 or so distinct CDR3 sequences, with about 20% found just once. This receptor was identified in a human donor in good health (CMV status not recorded). Some clones in this sample may be carry-over from other donors' samples. The specimen was CD8+ T cells from cultured PBMCs, collected from culture after CMV antigen stimulation. This sequence joins TRBV7-6 and TRBJ2-7; no clear D gene. The CDR3 bases are TGTGCCAGCAGCGCGGACGGTTCCTACGAGCAGTACTTC. This codes for CASSADGSYEQYF.